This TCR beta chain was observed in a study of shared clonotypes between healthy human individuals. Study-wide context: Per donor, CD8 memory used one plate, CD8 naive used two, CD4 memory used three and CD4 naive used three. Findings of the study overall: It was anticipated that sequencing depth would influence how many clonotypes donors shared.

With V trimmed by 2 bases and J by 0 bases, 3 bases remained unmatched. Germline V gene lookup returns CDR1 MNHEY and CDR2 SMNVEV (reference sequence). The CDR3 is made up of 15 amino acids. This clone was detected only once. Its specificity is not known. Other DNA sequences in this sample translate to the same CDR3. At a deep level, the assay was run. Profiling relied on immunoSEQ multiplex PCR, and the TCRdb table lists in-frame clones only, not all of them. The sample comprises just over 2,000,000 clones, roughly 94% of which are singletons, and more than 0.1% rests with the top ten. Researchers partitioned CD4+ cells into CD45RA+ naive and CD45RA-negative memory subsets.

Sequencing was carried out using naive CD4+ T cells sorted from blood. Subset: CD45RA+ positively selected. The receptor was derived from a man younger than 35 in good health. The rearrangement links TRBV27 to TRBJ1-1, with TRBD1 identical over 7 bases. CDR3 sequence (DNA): TGTGCCAGCAGTTTACAGGGGGGGATGAACACTGAAGCTTTCTTT. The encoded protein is CASSLQGGMNTEAFF.